The 5 T cell receptor beta chains below were found in one sample sequenced in a study of blood T cell repertoires in COVID-19. This table comes from immunoSEQ multiplex PCR, and its TCRdb copy is limited to in-frame clones, with some not included. The sample shows under 100,000 clones, about 87% of them seen only once. Specimen: peripheral blood. Receptors originate from a human donor in a cohort sampled during active COVID-19.

Only one count was recorded for this clone. The chain uses TRBV3-1 (or the pseudogene TRBV3-2) and TRBJ1-3; no clear D. Trimming shortened V by 4 bases and J by 2 bases, and 12 bases separated the two germline ends. Germline CDR1 is LGHDT and CDR2 is YNNKEL (reference sequence). The CDR3 spans 15 residues. The CDR3 is CASSPPGSTGNTIYF. In DNA, the CDR3 is TGTGCCAGCAGCCCGCCCGGGTCGACTGGAAACACCATATATTTT.

In this sample, this clone turned up a few times. The chain employs TRBV7-9 and TRBJ1-5; D remains ambiguous. CDR1 is SEHNR and CDR2 is FQNEAQ in the germline V gene (reference sequence). The CDR3 sequence is 13 residues long. With 2 bases removed from V and 5 bases from J, the gap between germline ends came to 7 bases. As DNA, the CDR3 is TGTGCCAGCAGCTTAAATTCCGATCAGCCCCAGCATTTT. It yields the protein CASSLNSDQPQHF.

The V gene is TRBV6-5, the J gene TRBJ2-7, with TRBD1 identical over 8 bases. The CDR3 has 15 residues. The V gene end was trimmed by 6 bases and the J gene end by 0 bases; junction bases not matched to a gene: 7. Germline V gene data show CDR1 as MNHEY and CDR2 as SVGAGI. CDR3 coding DNA: TGTGCCAGCAGCCTCCGGGACAGGAGCTCCTACGAGCAGTACTTC. Amino acid sequence: CASSLRDRSSYEQYF.

V usage is TRBV18 and J usage is TRBJ1-1; 9 bases are a match to TRBD1. J gave up 5 bases and V 3 bases, and 10 bases lay outside the gene matches. CDR3 length equals 16 residues. Germline values: CDR1 KGHSH, CDR2 LQKENI. CDR3 amino acids: CASSPSVGTGSTEAFF. CDR3 coding DNA: TGTGCCAGCTCACCGTCCGTAGGGACAGGGAGTACTGAAGCTTTCTTT.

V usage is TRBV29-1 and J usage is TRBJ2-3; D gene uncertain. The V and J ends lost 4 bases and 6 bases respectively, with 17 bases between them. The CDR3 consists of 14 residues. Germline V gene data show CDR1 as SQVTM and CDR2 as ANQGSEA. The CDR3 loop is CSVVFRQVADTQYF. CDR3 DNA: TGCAGCGTTGTTTTTCGGCAGGTGGCCGATACGCAGTATTTT.